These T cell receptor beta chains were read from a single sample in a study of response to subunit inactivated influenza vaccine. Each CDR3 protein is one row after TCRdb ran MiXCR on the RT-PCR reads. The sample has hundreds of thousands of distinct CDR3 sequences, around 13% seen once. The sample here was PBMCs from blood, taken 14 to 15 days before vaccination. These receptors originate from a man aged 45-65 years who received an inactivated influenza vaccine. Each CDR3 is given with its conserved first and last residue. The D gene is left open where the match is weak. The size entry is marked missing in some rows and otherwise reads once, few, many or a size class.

CASSSGLAGDNEQFF,TGTGCCAGCAGTTCCGGACTAGCGGGAGACAATGAGCAGTTCTTC,NA,TRBJ2-1,TRBV12-3/TRBV12-4,TRBD2
CASSSAVEQYF,TGTGCCAGCAGTTCGGCAGTCGAGCAGTACTTC,NA,TRBJ2-7,TRBV12-3/TRBV12-4,NA
CASSSQRRYTEAFF,TGCGCCAGCAGCTCCCAACGACGGTACACTGAAGCGTTCTTT,NA,TRBJ1-1,TRBV5-1,NA
CASSLGRIGELFF,TGTGCCAGCAGTTTGGGCCGTATCGGGGAGCTGTTTTTT,many,TRBJ2-2,TRBV12-3/TRBV12-4,NA
CASSPGQSSGANVLTF,TGTGCCAGCAGCCCGGGACAGAGCTCTGGGGCCAACGTCCTGACTTTC,NA,TRBJ2-6,TRBV5-4,TRBD1
CASSLGRGELFF,TGTGCCAGCAGCTTGGGGCGGGGGGAGCTGTTTTTT,many,TRBJ2-2,TRBV7-2,NA
CASSERSGGGYGYTF,TGTGCCAGCAGTGAGCGTTCGGGGGGCGGCTATGGCTACACCTTC,NA,TRBJ1-2,TRBV25-1,NA
CASTSFWDTGYEQYF,TGTGCCAGCACCTCCTTTTGGGACACTGGCTACGAGCAGTACTTC,NA,TRBJ2-7,TRBV28,NA
CASSLDPAGTGELFF,TGTGCCAGCAGCTTGGATCCGGCGGGCACCGGGGAGCTGTTTTTT,NA,TRBJ2-2,TRBV5-6,NA
CASVSVGWENTEAFF,TGTGCCAGTGTATCGGTGGGGTGGGAAAACACTGAAGCTTTCTTT,few,TRBJ1-1,TRBV19,NA
CATSLPGGMNTEAFF,TGTGCCACCAGTTTGCCAGGGGGGATGAACACTGAAGCTTTCTTT,NA,TRBJ1-1,TRBV28,TRBD1
CASSSSAQGGSEKLFF,TGTGCCAGCAGTTCGTCAGCTCAGGGGGGGTCTGAAAAACTGTTTTTT,few,TRBJ1-4,TRBV12-3/TRBV12-4,TRBD1
CATSSAGYSNQPQHF,TGTGCCACCAGCTCTGCAGGATATAGCAATCAGCCCCAGCATTTT,few,TRBJ1-5,TRBV15,NA
CASSLDRVADTQYF,TGCGCCAGCAGCCTGGACAGGGTTGCAGATACGCAGTATTTT,NA,TRBJ2-3,TRBV5-1,TRBD1
CASSVQVAGTEAFF,TGTGCCAGCAGCGTGCAGGTCGCGGGCACTGAAGCTTTCTTT,few,TRBJ1-1,TRBV9,NA
CASSQDWASRGSEKLFF,TGTGCCAGCAGCCAAGATTGGGCCAGCAGGGGGAGTGAAAAACTGTTTTTT,few,TRBJ1-4,TRBV3-1,TRBD1
CASSLDDRGLSPLHF,TGTGCCAGCAGCTTAGATGACAGGGGGCTTTCACCCCTCCACTTT,few,TRBJ1-6,TRBV7-6,TRBD1
CAISDRQLAHYGYTF,TGTGCCATCAGTGATAGACAGTTAGCCCACTATGGCTACACCTTC,NA,TRBJ1-2,TRBV10-3,NA
CASSLFGGSYNEQFF,TGTGCCAGCAGTTTATTCGGGGGCTCCTACAATGAGCAGTTCTTC,many,TRBJ2-1,TRBV27,NA
CASSTLGRGNTEAFF,TGCGCCAGCAGCACCCTCGGGAGGGGGAACACTGAAGCTTTCTTT,many,TRBJ1-1,TRBV5-1,NA
CASSRPGNTEAFF,TGTGCCAGCAGTCGCCCCGGGAACACTGAAGCTTTCTTT,many,TRBJ1-1,TRBV6-1,NA
CASRPGQANTEAFF,TGTGCCAGCAGACCGGGACAGGCGAACACTGAAGCTTTCTTT,few,TRBJ1-1,TRBV6-2/TRBV6-3,TRBD1
CASTDAYRGSTGELFF,TGTGCCAGCACAGACGCCTACAGGGGGTCCACCGGGGAGCTGTTTTTT,NA,TRBJ2-2,TRBV6-1,TRBD1
CATSRESVGGGYGYTF,TGTGCCACCAGCAGAGAGAGTGTAGGGGGCGGCTATGGCTACACCTTC,NA,TRBJ1-2,TRBV15,TRBD1
CASSDAGSRAYEQYF,TGTGCCAGCAGTGATGCGGGGAGCCGAGCCTACGAGCAGTACTTC,NA,TRBJ2-7,TRBV25-1,NA
CASSTRGAGNTGELFF,TGTGCCAGCAGTACCCGGGGGGCTGGAAACACCGGGGAGCTGTTTTTT,NA,TRBJ2-2,TRBV2,NA
CASRSNPLNGTDTQYF,TGTGCCAGCAGAAGTAATCCCCTGAACGGTACAGATACGCAGTATTTT,few,TRBJ2-3,TRBV27,NA
CASSLVTSNEQFF,TGTGCCAGCAGTTTAGTGACTAGCAATGAGCAGTTCTTC,NA,TRBJ2-1,TRBV12-3/TRBV12-4,NA
CASSARLAGGTNEQFF,TGTGCCAGCAGTGCTCGACTAGCGGGGGGAACTAATGAGCAGTTCTTC,few,TRBJ2-1,TRBV6-1,TRBD2
CAISQTSQETQYF,TGTGCCATCAGTCAAACATCCCAAGAGACCCAGTACTTC,NA,TRBJ2-5,TRBV10-3,NA
CASSYPRTGGHSNQPQHF,TGTGCCAGCAGTTACCCAAGGACAGGGGGCCATAGCAATCAGCCCCAGCATTTT,NA,TRBJ1-5,TRBV6-5,TRBD1
CASSQDENEQFF,TGCGCCAGCAGCCAAGATGAAAATGAGCAGTTCTTC,few,TRBJ2-1,TRBV4-3,NA
CASSEADSAGSPLHF,TGTGCCAGCAGTGAAGCTGACAGTGCCGGTTCACCCCTCCACTTT,few,TRBJ1-6,TRBV6-1,NA
CASRPPPERAPYEQYF,TGTGCCAGCAGACCCCCCCCCGAGCGGGCGCCCTACGAGCAGTACTTC,NA,TRBJ2-7,TRBV6-1,NA
CASTARGSEQFF,TGTGCCAGCACCGCGAGGGGGAGTGAGCAGTTCTTC,NA,TRBJ2-1,TRBV12-3/TRBV12-4,NA
CASSYSSHYGYTF,TGTGCCAGCAGTTACTCGTCTCACTATGGCTACACCTTC,NA,TRBJ1-2,TRBV6-5,NA
CATSDVPGQGARYNEQFF,TGTGCCACCAGTGATGTCCCGGGACAGGGGGCGCGCTACAATGAGCAGTTCTTC,few,TRBJ2-1,TRBV24-1,TRBD1
CASSLGGQVYQPQHF,TGTGCCAGCAGCCTCGGAGGGCAGGTCTATCAGCCCCAGCATTTT,few,TRBJ1-5,TRBV7-2,NA
CASITGTGVYEQYF,TGTGCCAGCATTACCGGGACAGGGGTCTACGAGCAGTACTTC,few,TRBJ2-7,TRBV2,TRBD1
CASEGRDRVGEQFF,TGCGCCAGCGAGGGCCGGGACAGGGTTGGGGAGCAGTTCTTC,few,TRBJ2-1,TRBV5-1,TRBD1
CSASWAGPADTQYF,TGCAGTGCTAGCTGGGCGGGGCCCGCAGATACGCAGTATTTT,NA,TRBJ2-3,TRBV20-1,NA
CASSASWAGGNTIYF,TGTGCCAGCAGCGCCTCTTGGGCTGGAGGAAACACCATATATTTT,NA,TRBJ1-3,TRBV3-1,NA
CASRSDRVGGNTIYF,TGTGCCAGCAGGAGCGACAGGGTAGGAGGAAACACCATATATTTT,NA,TRBJ1-3,TRBV2,TRBD1
CASSPNGGASGNEQFF,TGTGCCAGCTCACCGAATGGCGGGGCGTCTGGGAATGAGCAGTTCTTC,few,TRBJ2-1,TRBV18,NA
CASKGLAKEDTYNEQFF,TGTGCCAGCAAGGGACTAGCCAAAGAAGACACCTACAATGAGCAGTTCTTC,many,TRBJ2-1,TRBV12-3/TRBV12-4,TRBD2
CASSSEQGVTQYF,TGTGCCAGCAGTTCTGAACAGGGAGTGACCCAGTACTTC,NA,TRBJ2-5,TRBV28,NA
CASSLSIGLGNTGELFF,TGTGCCAGCAGTTTATCGATTGGTCTTGGTAACACCGGGGAGCTGTTTTTT,NA,TRBJ2-2,TRBV27,NA